Detailed here is one T cell receptor (beta chain). Its antigen is as yet unknown. This sample was included in a study of cytomegalovirus exposure and HLA in healthy donors. Findings and limits, study-wide: A later analysis associated 15,000 or so TCR beta sequences with HLA alleles at a 0.05 false discovery rate. Later analysis associated a missense DCLRE1C variant with TCR beta V- and J-gene trimming. One cluster of highly shared sequence variants probably arose as a sequencing artifact.

PCR employed 60 Vbeta and 13 Jbeta primers. Authors' analysis steps: Approximately 9.9 million shared chains were among the about 80 million unique TCR beta chains that a later analysis counted. Clones were read by immunoSEQ multiplex PCR, and TCRdb kept only the in-frame ones, dropping some. The DNA was the basis for D and trimming; V, J and clone size are from that table. The table lists roughly 120,000 clones, 65% to 75% of them singletons. Sequencing input: PBMCs. This clonotype was obtained from a man in his thirties or forties in good health and CMV-seropositive.

The CDR3 loop is CASIALHDTRNGTARYEQYF. The CDR3 DNA sequence: TGTGCCAGTATCGCGCTGCACGATACAAGGAACGGGACAGCCAGATACGAGCAGTACTTC. The chain employs TRBV19 and TRBJ2-7; 7 bases are shared with TRBD1. Germline CDR1 is LNHDA and CDR2 is SQIVND (reference sequence). The CDR3 consists of 20 residues. V lost 7 bases to trimming and J lost 4 bases; unmatched junction nucleotides: 28.